A selection of T cell receptor beta chains follows, all from one sample in a study of glioma-infiltrating T cells after dendritic cell vaccination. TCRdb keeps only in-frame clones here, not all; method: immunoSEQ multiplex PCR. Found here are 55,000 to 75,000 clones, 81% of them singletons; the top ten hold less than 8%. This sample comprised blood, obtained before dendritic cell vaccination. The receptor source for this set is a human donor with glioblastoma. Each CDR3 is given with its conserved first and last residue. Each record gives: D gene, clone size, V gene, J gene, CDR3 protein, CDR3 DNA. D genes are given only for firm matches. Clone size is not always given. Where it is, it says once, few, many or a class for expanded clones.

>TRBD1|NA|TRBV2|TRBJ1-1
CASRDRGALDPAFF
TGTGCCAGCCGGGACAGGGGAGCCCTCGACCCAGCTTTCTTT
>TRBD1|few|TRBV6-1|TRBJ1-1
CASLGTGDNTEAFF
TGTGCCAGCCTCGGGACAGGGGATAACACTGAAGCTTTCTTT
>NA|NA|TRBV2|TRBJ1-6
CASTPTRYNSPLHF
TGTGCCAGCACCCCCACTCGCTATAATTCACCCCTCCACTTT
>TRBD1|once|TRBV28|TRBJ1-6
CASSPWTGRVDSPLHF
TGTGCCAGCAGTCCCTGGACAGGGAGGGTGGATTCACCCCTCCACTTT
>NA|NA|TRBV6-5|TRBJ1-5
CASSEGDSNQPQHF
TGTGCCAGCAGTGAAGGGGATAGCAATCAGCCCCAGCATTTT
>NA|NA|TRBV10-3|TRBJ2-3
CAISVSGEGTDTQYF
TGTGCCATCAGTGTATCGGGGGAGGGCACAGATACGCAGTATTTT
>NA|NA|TRBV7-3|TRBJ2-2
CASSLTYPGGELFF
TGTGCCAGCAGCTTAACATACCCGGGCGGGGAGCTGTTTTTT
>NA|NA|TRBV7-2|TRBJ2-3
CASSPAGTSTDTQYF
TGTGCCAGCAGCCCCGCCGGGACTAGCACAGATACGCAGTATTTT
>NA|large|TRBV7-6|TRBJ1-1
CASSLSAYTEAFF
TGTGCCAGCAGCTTATCCGCGTACACTGAAGCTTTCTTT
>NA|NA|TRBV7-2|TRBJ1-6
CASRSRGVRGPYNSPLHF
TGTGCCAGCAGGTCCCGGGGGGTTCGAGGGCCCTATAATTCACCCCTCCACTTT
>TRBD1|NA|TRBV30|TRBJ1-3
CAWSRVQGKSGNTIYF
TGTGCCTGGAGTAGGGTACAGGGGAAGTCTGGAAACACCATATATTTT
>NA|NA|TRBV9|TRBJ2-1
CASSVFGQLYNEQFF
TGTGCCAGCAGCGTATTTGGGCAGCTATACAATGAGCAGTTCTTC
>NA|NA|TRBV5-1|TRBJ1-2
CASSLGQNYGYTF
TGCGCCAGCAGCTTGGGACAGAACTATGGCTACACCTTC
>NA|once|TRBV11-3|TRBJ2-6
CASSLVFGANVLTF
TGTGCCAGCAGCTTAGTATTTGGGGCCAACGTCCTGACTTTC
>NA|NA|TRBV5-1|TRBJ2-2
CASSMYTNTGELFF
TGCGCCAGCAGCATGTACACGAACACCGGGGAGCTGTTTTTT
>NA|NA|TRBV14|TRBJ1-2
CASSRTENYGYTF
TGTGCCAGCAGTCGGACAGAAAACTATGGCTACACCTTC
>TRBD1|once|TRBV6-6|TRBJ2-5
CASSLQGRETQYF
TGTGCCAGCAGTTTACAGGGGCGAGAGACCCAGTACTTC
>NA|NA|TRBV30|TRBJ1-2
CAWSVSPDGYTF
TGTGCCTGGAGTGTATCCCCTGATGGCTACACCTTC
>TRBD2|NA|TRBV6-6|TRBJ2-7
CASSFTGTSAYEQYF
TGTGCCAGCAGTTTTACCGGGACTAGTGCATACGAGCAGTACTTC
>TRBD1|NA|TRBV5-5|TRBJ1-3
CASSFLWTGQGNTIYF
TGTGCCAGCAGCTTTCTGTGGACAGGGCAAGGAAACACCATATATTTT
>TRBD1|few|TRBV2|TRBJ1-6
CASRFTGGDSPLHF
TGTGCCAGCAGATTTACAGGGGGCGATTCACCCCTCCACTTT
>TRBD1|NA|TRBV4-3|TRBJ2-7
CASSLPSTGSQQYF
TGCGCCAGCAGCCTACCATCGACAGGGAGCCAGCAGTACTTC
>NA|NA|TRBV5-5|TRBJ1-4
CASSADRRTGEKLFF
TGTGCCAGCAGCGCAGACAGGAGGACGGGGGAAAAACTGTTTTTT
>NA|NA|TRBV6-5|TRBJ1-1
CASRLTANTEAFF
TGTGCCAGCAGACTTACAGCGAACACTGAAGCTTTCTTT
>TRBD1|NA|TRBV2|TRBJ1-4
CASNMDRGLEKLFF
TGTGCCAGCAATATGGACAGGGGCCTCGAAAAACTGTTTTTT
>NA|NA|TRBV11-3|TRBJ1-6
CASRGEYNSPLHF
TGTGCCAGCAGGGGAGAGTATAATTCACCCCTCCACTTT
>NA|NA|TRBV20-1|TRBJ1-1
CSAELERAFF
TGCAGTGCGGAGCTAGAACGGGCTTTCTTT
>TRBD1|NA|TRBV18|TRBJ1-1
CASSQRGQGTHEAFF
TGTGCCAGCTCCCAAAGAGGACAGGGGACACATGAAGCTTTCTTT
>NA|NA|TRBV19|TRBJ1-5
CASSMEDNNQPQHF
TGTGCCAGTAGTATGGAAGACAACAATCAGCCCCAGCATTTT
>TRBD1|NA|TRBV9|TRBJ2-7
CASSVAGTGSYEQYF
TGTGCCAGCAGCGTAGCCGGGACAGGGAGTTACGAGCAGTACTTC
>TRBD2|NA|TRBV9|TRBJ2-1
CASSPVSGGGYNEQFF
TGTGCCAGCAGCCCAGTCTCCGGGGGGGGGTACAATGAGCAGTTCTTC
>TRBD1|NA|TRBV5-1|TRBJ1-1
CASSTGQGDSGGAFF
TGCGCCAGCAGCACCGGACAGGGGGACTCAGGTGGAGCTTTCTTT
>TRBD2|NA|TRBV9|TRBJ2-3
CASSVRLAGTDTQYF
TGTGCCAGCAGCGTCCGACTAGCGGGGACAGATACGCAGTATTTT
>TRBD1|NA|TRBV2|TRBJ1-6
CASSAVTGTNSPLHF
TGTGCCAGCAGTGCCGTGACAGGGACTAATTCACCCCTCCACTTT
>NA|few|TRBV19|TRBJ2-3
CASSISLGGTDTQYF
TGTGCCAGTAGTATTTCGCTTGGGGGGACAGATACGCAGTATTTT
>NA|NA|TRBV6-5|TRBJ1-1
CASQRRGGNTEAFF
TGTGCCAGCCAACGGCGGGGTGGGAACACTGAAGCTTTCTTT
>NA|once|TRBV5-1|TRBJ1-1
CASSPTEAFF
TGCGCCAGCAGCCCTACTGAAGCTTTCTTT
>TRBD2|NA|TRBV7-9|TRBJ2-1
CASSFRRGVVDEQFF
TGTGCCAGCAGCTTTAGGCGGGGGGTCGTGGATGAGCAGTTCTTC
>NA|NA|TRBV7-6|TRBJ1-5
CASSLLGGARGQPQHF
TGTGCCAGCAGCTTGCTCGGCGGGGCCCGAGGTCAGCCCCAGCATTTT
>NA|NA|TRBV7-9|TRBJ2-5
CASSFIRGEETQYF
TGTGCCAGCAGCTTTATCAGGGGAGAAGAGACCCAGTACTTC
>TRBD2|NA|TRBV27|TRBJ2-3
CASKWVGGVTDTQYF
TGTGCCAGCAAGTGGGTGGGGGGGGTTACAGATACGCAGTATTTT
>TRBD1|NA|TRBV5-4|TRBJ1-6
CASSSGGQTNSPLHF
TGTGCCAGCAGCTCCGGGGGACAGACCAATTCACCCCTCCACTTT
>NA|NA|TRBV5-1|TRBJ2-1
CASSLTNSPYNEQFF
TGCGCCAGCAGCTTAACAAATTCCCCCTACAATGAGCAGTTCTTC
>TRBD1|NA|TRBV6-1|TRBJ1-1
CASSARTGTGLSYTEAFF
TGTGCCAGCAGTGCCCGAACCGGGACAGGCCTTTCGTACACTGAAGCTTTCTTT
>NA|NA|TRBV9|TRBJ1-2
CASSVDQGDYGYTF
TGTGCCAGCAGCGTAGACCAGGGCGACTATGGCTACACCTTC
>NA|NA|TRBV9|TRBJ1-5
CASSLGNSNQPQHF
TGTGCCAGCAGCTTGGGCAATAGCAATCAGCCCCAGCATTTT
>NA|NA|TRBV5-6|TRBJ1-6
CASSLITWERGDNSPLHF
TGTGCCAGCAGCTTGATCACATGGGAGAGAGGCGATAATTCACCCCTCCACTTT
>TRBD2|NA|TRBV5-1|TRBJ2-1
CASSPWPSGDNEQFF
TGCGCCAGCAGCCCCTGGCCTAGCGGGGACAATGAGCAGTTCTTC
>NA|few|TRBV19|TRBJ1-1
CASTEAGPRNTEAFF
TGTGCCAGTACGGAGGCAGGCCCCAGGAACACTGAAGCTTTCTTT
>NA|NA|TRBV5-6|TRBJ1-1
CASSLIQVLNGNTEAFF
TGTGCCAGCAGCTTGATTCAAGTCTTGAACGGGAACACTGAAGCTTTCTTT
>NA|NA|TRBV6-1|TRBJ2-5
CASSGNREETQYF
TGTGCCAGCAGTGGTAACCGAGAAGAGACCCAGTACTTC
>TRBD2|NA|TRBV2|TRBJ2-1
CASSEDSGTSGVLGNEQFF
TGTGCCAGCAGTGAAGATAGTGGGACTAGCGGGGTCCTAGGCAATGAGCAGTTCTTC
>TRBD1|NA|TRBV28|TRBJ1-2
CASSLGTAKNTYGYTF
TGTGCCAGCAGTTTAGGGACAGCGAAAAACACCTATGGCTACACCTTC
>NA|NA|TRBV30|TRBJ1-5
CAWSGGRGEPQHF
TGTGCCTGGAGTGGGGGGCGGGGGGAGCCCCAGCATTTT
>TRBD1|NA|TRBV10-3|TRBJ2-2
CAITPGQTNTGELFF
TGTGCCATCACCCCGGGACAGACGAACACCGGGGAGCTGTTTTTT